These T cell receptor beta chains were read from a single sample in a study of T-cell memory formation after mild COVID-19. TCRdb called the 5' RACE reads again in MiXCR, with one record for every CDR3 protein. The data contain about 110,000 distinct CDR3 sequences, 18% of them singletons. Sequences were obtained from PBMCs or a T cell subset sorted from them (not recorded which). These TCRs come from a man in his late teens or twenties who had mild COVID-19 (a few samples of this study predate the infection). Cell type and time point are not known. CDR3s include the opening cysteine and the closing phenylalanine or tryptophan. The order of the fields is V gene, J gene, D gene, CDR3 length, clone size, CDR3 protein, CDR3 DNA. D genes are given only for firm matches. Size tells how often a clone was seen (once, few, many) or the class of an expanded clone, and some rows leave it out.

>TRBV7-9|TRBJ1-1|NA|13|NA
CASSPTTGPLAFF
TGTGCCAGCAGCCCCACGACGGGCCCTTTGGCTTTCTTT
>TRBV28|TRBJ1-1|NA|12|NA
CASRARDTEAFF
TGTGCCAGCCGGGCGAGGGACACTGAAGCTTTCTTT
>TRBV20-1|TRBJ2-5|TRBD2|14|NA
CSATKGGWPETQYF
TGCAGTGCTACAAAGGGAGGGTGGCCAGAGACCCAGTACTTC
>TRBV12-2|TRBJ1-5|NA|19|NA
CASRLVSQSPSAPTKPQHF
TGTGCAAGTCGCTTAGTTAGTCAGAGCCCTAGTGCCCCAACTAAGCCCCAGCATTTT
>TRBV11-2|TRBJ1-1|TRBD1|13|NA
CASSRSDRAGAFF
TGTGCCAGCAGCCGCAGCGACAGGGCCGGAGCTTTCTTT
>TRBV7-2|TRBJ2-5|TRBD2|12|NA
CASTMGGETQYF
TGTGCCAGCACAATGGGGGGGGAGACCCAGTACTTC
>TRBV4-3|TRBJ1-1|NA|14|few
CASSQEGENTEAFF
TGCGCCAGCAGCCAAGAGGGCGAGAACACTGAAGCTTTCTTT
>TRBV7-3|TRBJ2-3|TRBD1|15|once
CASRPTGNPAQTQYF
TGTGCCAGCAGACCGACAGGGAACCCCGCCCAGACGCAGTATTTT
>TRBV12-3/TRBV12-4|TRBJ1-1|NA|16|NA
CASSLEADIKNTEAFF
TGTGCCAGCAGTTTAGAGGCAGACATCAAGAACACTGAAGCTTTCTTT
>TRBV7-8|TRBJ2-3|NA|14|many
CASSLWGTTDTQYF
TGTGCCAGCAGCTTGTGGGGAACCACAGATACGCAGTATTTT
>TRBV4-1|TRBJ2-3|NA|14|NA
CASSHGLRGNTQYF
TGCGCCAGCAGCCATGGGCTGAGGGGGAATACGCAGTATTTT
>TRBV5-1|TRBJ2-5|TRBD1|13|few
CASSGQGQETQYF
TGCGCCAGCTCGGGACAGGGACAAGAGACCCAGTACTTC
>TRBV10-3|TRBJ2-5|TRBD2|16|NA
CAISEGLAGSQETQYF
TGTGCCATCAGTGAGGGCCTAGCGGGATCCCAAGAGACCCAGTACTTC
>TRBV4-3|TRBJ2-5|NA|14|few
CASSQVRGMETQYF
TGCGCCAGCAGCCAAGTGAGGGGGATGGAGACCCAGTACTTC
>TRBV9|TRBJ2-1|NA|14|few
CASSVEPSVREQFF
TGTGCCAGCAGCGTAGAACCTAGCGTGCGGGAGCAGTTCTTC
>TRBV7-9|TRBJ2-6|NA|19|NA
CASSLDPRTARSGANVLTF
TGTGCCAGCAGCTTAGACCCACGGACAGCCCGCTCTGGGGCCAACGTCCTGACTTTC
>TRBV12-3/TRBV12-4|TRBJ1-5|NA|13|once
CASSFWRDQPQHF
TGTGCCAGCAGTTTTTGGCGAGATCAGCCCCAGCATTTT
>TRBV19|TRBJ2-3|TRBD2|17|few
CASNRLGLAGSRDTQYF
TGTGCCAGTAATCGGCTCGGACTAGCGGGGAGTAGAGATACGCAGTATTTT
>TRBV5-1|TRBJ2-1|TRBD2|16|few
CASSSQVAGGPRNQFF
TGCGCCAGCAGCTCCCAGGTGGCGGGGGGGCCAAGGAATCAGTTCTTC
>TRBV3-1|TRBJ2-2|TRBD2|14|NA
CASSQRRGGGELFF
TGTGCCAGCAGCCAACGGCGGGGGGGCGGGGAGCTGTTTTTT
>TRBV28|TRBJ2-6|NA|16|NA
CASTTQSLSGANVLTF
TGTGCCAGCACCACCCAGAGCCTCTCTGGGGCCAACGTCCTGACTTTC
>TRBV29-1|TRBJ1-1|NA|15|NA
CTTAQGWGMNTEAFF
TGCACGACGGCACAGGGTTGGGGCATGAACACTGAAGCTTTCTTT
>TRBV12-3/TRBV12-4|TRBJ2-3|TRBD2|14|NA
CATKQLAGLDTQYF
TGTGCCACCAAACAACTAGCGGGGCTAGATACGCAGTATTTT
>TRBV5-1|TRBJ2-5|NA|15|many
CASSFQDIRQETQYF
TGCGCCAGCAGCTTTCAAGACATCCGGCAAGAGACCCAGTACTTC
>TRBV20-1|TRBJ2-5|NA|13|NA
CSASGNTQETQYF
TGCAGTGCTAGTGGGAACACCCAAGAGACCCAGTACTTC
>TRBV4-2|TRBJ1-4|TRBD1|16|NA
CASSQEPGQGNEKLFF
TGTGCCAGCAGCCAAGAACCGGGACAGGGGAATGAAAAACTGTTTTTT
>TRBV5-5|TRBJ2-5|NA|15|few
CASSVRDALGETQYF
TGTGCCAGCAGCGTCCGGGACGCCCTGGGTGAGACCCAGTACTTC
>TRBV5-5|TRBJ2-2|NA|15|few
CASSARHGDTGELFF
TGTGCCAGCAGCGCCCGACACGGGGACACCGGGGAGCTGTTTTTT
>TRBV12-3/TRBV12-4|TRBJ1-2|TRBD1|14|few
CASSLRGHDYGYTF
TGTGCCAGCAGCCTCAGGGGGCATGACTATGGCTACACCTTC
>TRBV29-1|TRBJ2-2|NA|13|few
CSARVIDTGELFF
TGCAGCGCCAGGGTTATCGACACCGGGGAGCTGTTTTTT
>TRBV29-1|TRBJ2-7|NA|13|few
CSVADQSPYEQYF
TGCAGCGTTGCCGACCAGTCCCCCTACGAGCAGTACTTC
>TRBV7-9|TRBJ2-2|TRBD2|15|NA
CASSLASGGSGELFF
TGTGCCAGCAGCTTAGCAAGCGGGGGATCCGGGGAGCTGTTTTTT
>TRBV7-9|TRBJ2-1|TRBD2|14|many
CASPGGVSYNEQFF
TGTGCCAGCCCCGGGGGGGTCTCCTACAATGAGCAGTTCTTC
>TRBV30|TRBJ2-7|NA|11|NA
CAWSANLEQYF
TGTGCCTGGAGTGCCAACCTGGAGCAGTACTTC
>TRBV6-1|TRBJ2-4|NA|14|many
CASSVEVAKNIQYF
TGTGCCAGCAGTGTGGAGGTTGCCAAAAACATTCAGTACTTC
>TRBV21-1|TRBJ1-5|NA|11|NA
CASLCYQPQHF
TGTGCCAGCTTGTGTTATCAGCCCCAGCATTTT
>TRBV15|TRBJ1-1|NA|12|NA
CATSNPYTEAFF
TGTGCCACCAGCAACCCGTACACTGAAGCTTTCTTT
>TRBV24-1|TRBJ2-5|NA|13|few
CATSDPTLETQYF
TGTGCCACCAGTGACCCAACTTTGGAGACCCAGTACTTC
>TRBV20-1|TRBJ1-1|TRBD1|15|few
CSARVPGTGGFGAFF
TGCAGTGCTAGGGTGCCCGGGACAGGGGGCTTCGGGGCTTTCTTT
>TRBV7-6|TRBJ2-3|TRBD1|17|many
CASSSRTGAQGTDTQYF
TGTGCCAGCAGCTCAAGAACAGGGGCCCAAGGCACAGATACGCAGTATTTT
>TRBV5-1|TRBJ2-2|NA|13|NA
CASSFPATGELFF
TGCGCCAGCAGCTTCCCGGCCACCGGGGAGCTGTTTTTT
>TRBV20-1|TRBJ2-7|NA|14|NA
CSASRPGLYYEQYF
TGCAGTGCTAGTCGTCCGGGACTGTACTACGAGCAGTACTTC
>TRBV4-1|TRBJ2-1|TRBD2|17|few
CASSRTSGGASYNEQFF
TGCGCCAGCAGCCGGACTAGCGGGGGGGCATCCTACAATGAGCAGTTCTTC
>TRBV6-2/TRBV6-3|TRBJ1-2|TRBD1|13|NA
CASSRQGIHGYTF
TGTGCCAGCAGTCGACAGGGGATTCATGGCTACACCTTC
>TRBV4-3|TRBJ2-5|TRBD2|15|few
CASSQDIAGVETQYF
TGCGCCAGCAGCCAAGATATAGCGGGGGTGGAGACCCAGTACTTC
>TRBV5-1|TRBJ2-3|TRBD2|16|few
CASSPQTTSVGDTQYF
TGCGCCAGCAGCCCGCAAACAACTAGCGTGGGAGATACGCAGTATTTT
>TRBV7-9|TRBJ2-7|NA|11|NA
CASAQTYEQYF
TGTGCCAGCGCACAGACCTACGAGCAGTACTTC
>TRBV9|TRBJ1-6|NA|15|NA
CASSVSGLSNSPLHF
TGTGCCAGCAGCGTCAGCGGACTGAGTAATTCACCCCTCCACTTT
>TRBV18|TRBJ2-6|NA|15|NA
CASSPRDPGANVLTF
TGTGCCAGCTCACCACGCGATCCTGGGGCCAACGTCCTGACTTTC
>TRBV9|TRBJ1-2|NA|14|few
CASSVGHNLYGYTF
TGTGCCAGCAGCGTTGGACATAACTTATATGGCTACACCTTC
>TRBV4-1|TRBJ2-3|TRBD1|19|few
CASSQGAPGQVARVDTQYF
TGCGCCAGCAGCCAAGGGGCGCCGGGACAGGTTGCAAGAGTGGATACGCAGTATTTT
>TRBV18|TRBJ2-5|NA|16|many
CASSPAADAYQETQYF
TGTGCCAGCTCACCTGCAGCGGACGCGTACCAAGAGACCCAGTACTTC
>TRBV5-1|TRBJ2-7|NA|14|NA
CASSPTGGSYEQYF
TGCGCCAGCAGCCCCACCGGTGGTTCCTACGAGCAGTACTTC
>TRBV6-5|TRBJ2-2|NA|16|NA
CASSPSRRANTGELFF
TGTGCCAGCAGTCCATCCAGGCGGGCGAACACCGGGGAGCTGTTTTTT
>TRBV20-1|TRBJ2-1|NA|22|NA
CSAREKGPFDNSGRGANYEQFF
TGCAGTGCTAGAGAGAAAGGTCCTTTTGATAATAGCGGTAGGGGGGCCAATTATGAGCAGTTCTTC
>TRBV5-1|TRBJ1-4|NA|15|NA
CASSLAGAANEKLFF
TGCGCCAGCAGCTTGGCAGGGGCAGCTAATGAAAAACTGTTTTTT
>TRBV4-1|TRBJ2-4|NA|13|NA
CASSQADKNIQYF
TGCGCCAGCAGCCAGGCAGACAAAAACATTCAGTACTTC